The clone carrying this T cell receptor beta chain was recorded only once. Authors' processing steps: Cell counts per sample came from amplifying reference gene primers. The data were produced by immunoSEQ multiplex PCR, yet TCRdb's version contains in-frame clones alone and is incomplete. V, J and clone size derive from that table, while D and trimming were established from the DNA sequence. The table has around 160,000 clones, approximately 80% seen once. The sample belongs to a study of blood T cell repertoires in COVID-19. Looking at the study overall: Researchers got acute and convalescent COVID-19 samples from the United States, Italy and Spain.

The sequenced material came from peripheral blood. The clonotype was recovered from a human donor with acute or convalescent COVID-19. The donor label of this sample is uncertain.

Here the CDR3 reads CASSLDYNYGYTF. CDR3 coding DNA: TGCGCCAGCAGCTTGGACTATAACTATGGCTACACCTTC. V and J are TRBV5-1 and TRBJ1-2; D gene unclear. The CDR3 has 13 residues. V lost 0 bases and J lost 1, with 4 bases in between. Germline assignment: CDR1 SGHRS and CDR2 YFSETQ. The entire variable domain, with the rest obtained from reference TRBV5-1 and TRBJ1-2, is as follows: KAGVTQTPRYLIKTRGQQVTLSCSPISGHRSVSWYQQTPGQGLQFLFEYFSETQRNKGNFPGRFSGRQFSNSRSEMNVSTLELGDSALYLCASSLDYNYGYTFGSGTRLTVV.